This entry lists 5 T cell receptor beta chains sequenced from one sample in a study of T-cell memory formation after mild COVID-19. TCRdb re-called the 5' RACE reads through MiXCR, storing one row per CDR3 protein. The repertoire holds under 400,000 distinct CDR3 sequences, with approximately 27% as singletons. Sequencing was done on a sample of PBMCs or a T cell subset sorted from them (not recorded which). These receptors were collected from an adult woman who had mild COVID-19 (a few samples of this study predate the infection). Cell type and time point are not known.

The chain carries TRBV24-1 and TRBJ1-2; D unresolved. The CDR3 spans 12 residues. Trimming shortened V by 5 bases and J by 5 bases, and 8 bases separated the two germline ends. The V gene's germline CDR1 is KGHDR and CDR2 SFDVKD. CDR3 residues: CATSGGPYGYTF. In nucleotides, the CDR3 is TGTGCCACCAGTGGCGGTCCGTATGGCTACACCTTC.

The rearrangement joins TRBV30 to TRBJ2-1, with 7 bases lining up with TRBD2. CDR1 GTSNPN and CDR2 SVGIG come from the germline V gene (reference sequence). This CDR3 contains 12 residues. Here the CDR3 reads CARGEDYNEQFF. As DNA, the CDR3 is TGTGCACGGGGGGAGGACTACAATGAGCAGTTCTTC.

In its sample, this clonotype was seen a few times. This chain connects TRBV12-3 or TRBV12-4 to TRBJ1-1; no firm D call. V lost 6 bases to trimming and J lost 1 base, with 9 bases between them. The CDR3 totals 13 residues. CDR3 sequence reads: CASRRTANTEAFF. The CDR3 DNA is TGTGCCAGCAGAAGGACGGCGAACACTGAAGCTTTCTTT.

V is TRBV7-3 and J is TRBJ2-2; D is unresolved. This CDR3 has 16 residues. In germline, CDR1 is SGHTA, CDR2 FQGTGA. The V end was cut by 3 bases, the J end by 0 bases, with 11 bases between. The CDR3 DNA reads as TGTGCCAGCAGCTTTATATCGCGTCCGAACACCGGGGAGCTGTTTTTT. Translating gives CASSFISRPNTGELFF.

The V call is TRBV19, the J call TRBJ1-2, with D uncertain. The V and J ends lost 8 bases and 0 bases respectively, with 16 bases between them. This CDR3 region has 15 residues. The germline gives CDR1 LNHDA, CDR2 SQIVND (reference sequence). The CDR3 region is CASHSRSTSNYGYTF. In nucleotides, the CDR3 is TGTGCCAGTCACTCCAGGTCTACGTCTAACTATGGCTACACCTTC. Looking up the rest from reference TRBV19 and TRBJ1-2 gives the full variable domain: DGGITQSPKYLFRKEGQNVTLSCEQNLNHDAMYWYRQDPGQGLRLIYYSQIVNDFQKGDIAEGYSVSREKKESFPLTVTSAQKNPTAFYLCASHSRSTSNYGYTFGSGTRLTVV.